Presented here are 3 T cell receptor beta chains from one specimen sequenced in a study of cytomegalovirus exposure and HLA in healthy donors. The PCR ran on 60 Vbeta and 13 Jbeta primers. Profiling relied on immunoSEQ multiplex PCR, and the TCRdb table lists in-frame clones only, not all of them. In the table there are approximately 170,000 clones, roughly 85% of which are singletons. The source material was PBMCs. The receptors stem from a male donor in good health and CMV-seronegative.

This clone was observed once. This chain uses TRBV5-1 with TRBJ1-2, with D possibly matching TRBD1 (5 bases). Germline V gives CDR1 SGHRS, CDR2 YFSETQ. The CDR3 totals 12 residues. Trimming removed 6 bases at V and 6 bases at J, with 12 bases between. For the CDR3, the DNA is TGCGCCAGCACGGAGACGGGGGATGGCTACACCTTC. This translates into CASTETGDGYTF.

This sequence joins TRBV10-3 and TRBJ2-1, with 8 positions matching TRBD2. CDR1 is ENHRY, CDR2 SYGVKD, per germline. The V gene end was trimmed by 10 bases and the J gene end by 9 bases; junction bases not matched to a gene: 17. The CDR3 consists of 15 residues. Here the CDR3 DNA reads TGTGCCACCCACCCCGGTATCAGCGGGAGTGGTGAGCAGTTCTTC. Translated, it gives CATHPGISGSGEQFF.

The chain recombines TRBV5-6 with TRBJ1-1; 11 bases align to TRBD1. Germline CDR1 is SGHDT and CDR2 is YYEEEE. This CDR3 has 17 residues. V shed 2 bases, J shed 0 bases, and the junction held 6 bases outside the gene matches. The CDR3 coding sequence is TGTGCCAGCAGCTTTCGGACAGGGGGCAAGGTGAACACTGAAGCTTTCTTT. This sequence encodes CASSFRTGGKVNTEAFF.